A selection of T cell receptor beta chains follows, all from one sample in a study of blood T cell repertoires in COVID-19. TCRdb keeps only in-frame clones here, not all; method: immunoSEQ multiplex PCR. The sample holds 190,000 or so clones, around 90% seen once. Sequencing used peripheral blood. These receptors originate from a man in his forties or fifties with active or convalescent COVID-19. The conserved cysteine and the conserved F or W are not part of the CDR3 here. Fields, in order: V gene, J gene, CDR3 protein.

>TRBV6-1|TRBJ1-2
ASSENRNYGYT
>TRBV28|TRBJ2-6
ASSLSRFTGANVLT
>TRBV30|TRBJ1-4
AWSGTATNEKLF
>TRBV2|TRBJ1-6
ASGRETGASPLH
>TRBV5-4|TRBJ1-4
ASSFEGQGGEKLF
>TRBV5-1|TRBJ1-2
ASSSDRGGGYT
>TRBV30|TRBJ1-6
AWTGSGSPLH
>TRBV23-1|TRBJ1-2
ASSQSCTGGGYGYT
>TRBV4-1|TRBJ1-4
ASSQGLANEKLF
>TRBV7-8|TRBJ2-5
ASSPRTRGGEETQY
>TRBV10-1|TRBJ2-2
ASGQGRDTGELF
>TRBV28|TRBJ1-2
ASSLGLLGYT
>TRBV2|TRBJ2-3
ASTLSPSTDTQY
>TRBV9|TRBJ1-1
ASKIGRVTEAF
>TRBV4-1|TRBJ2-3
ASSQDQGPDTQY
>TRBV4-1|TRBJ2-1
ASSQDWGGTDEQF
>TRBV27|TRBJ2-7
ASSLSFEAYEQY
>TRBV15|TRBJ1-4
ATSSYGTPMGEKLF
>TRBV12-3/TRBV12-4|TRBJ1-5
ASSSQGQPQH
>TRBV7-9|TRBJ2-7
ASSLGQGDDEQY